This T cell receptor (beta chain) was profiled in a study of Ad26.COV2.S vaccination and SARS-CoV-2 variants. Overall study findings and caveats: Possible underestimation of total T cell responses by the TCR breadth and depth analyses was noted.

The treatment denotes: about 20 received Ad26.COV2.S at low or high dose, single or two shots; 5 received placebo; per-sample allocation not given. Material that was analyzed had been drawn on day 63 after the first vaccine or placebo injection. Germline V lookup: CDR1 SGHNT, CDR2 YYREEE (reference sequence). This CDR3 spans 14 amino acids. Trimming removed 4 bases from V and 2 bases from J, with 13 bases in between. This table comes from immunoSEQ multiplex PCR, and its TCRdb copy is limited to in-frame clones, with some not included. The sample has hundreds of thousands of clones, more than 80% seen once. Turning to this clone: Its matching antigen is unknown.

This material consisted of peripheral blood, taken in a trial of Ad26.COV2.S vaccine versus placebo. This chain links TRBV5-4 with TRBJ2-7; no clear D. This receptor was obtained from a person between 18 and 59 years old who received the Ad26.COV2.S COVID-19 vaccine or a placebo. The CDR3 bases are TGTGCCAGCAGCCCCTTGGGCGGTACCTACGAGCAGTACTTC. It is translated as CASSPLGGTYEQYF. The whole variable domain, filled in from reference TRBV5-4 and TRBJ2-7, reads ETGVTQSPTHLIKTRGQQVTLRCSSQSGHNTVSWYQQALGQGPQFIFQYYREEENGRGNFPPRFSGLQFPNYSSELNVNALELDDSALYLCASSPLGGTYEQYFGPGTRLTVT.